The rows below give T cell receptor beta chains drawn from one sample of a study of cytomegalovirus exposure and HLA in healthy donors. Repertoires were generated with immunoSEQ multiplex PCR, while TCRdb's copy carries only in-frame clones and drops some. Of under 150,000 clones listed, more than 80% were seen once; the top ten hold roughly 4.3%. Source material: PBMCs. Every receptor here comes from a woman aged 40 to 50 in good health and CMV-seropositive. Each CDR3 is given with its conserved first and last residue. Clone sizes are given selectively: once, few, many, or a class where the clone is expanded.

>TRBJ1-4|TRBV6-1|few
CASSEAGASIDEKLFF
>TRBJ2-7|TRBV10-2|.
CASSESLQGANEQYF
>TRBJ2-5|TRBV7-6|.
CASREEETQYF
>TRBJ1-2|TRBV4-3|.
CASSLGQGGYTF
>TRBJ2-2|TRBV4-2|.
CASTRGSPHTGELFF
>TRBJ1-2|TRBV7-9|.
CASSLQGNGYTF
>TRBJ2-2|TRBV9|.
CASSVTGSNTGELFF
>TRBJ2-6|TRBV28|.
CATTSSLGGASGANVLTF
>TRBJ1-1|TRBV5-4|few
CASSSPTGRSTEAFF
>TRBJ2-3|TRBV4-3|.
CASSQYRGGTDTQYF